Following are 32 T cell receptor beta chains from one sample sequenced in a study of cytomegalovirus exposure and HLA in healthy donors. The primer mix had 60 Vbeta and 13 Jbeta primers. TCRdb's copy holds only in-frame clones and misses some; the assay was immunoSEQ multiplex PCR. The table has 75,000 to 90,000 clones, about 80% seen once. The sequenced sample was PBMCs. The receptor source for this set is a man between 50 and 59 years old in good health and CMV-seronegative.

This clone was observed a handful of times. This chain uses TRBV7-2 with TRBJ2-7; TRBD2 is a possible D gene (5 bases). The CDR3 covers 14 residues. From germline, CDR1 is SGHTA and CDR2 FQGNSA. The V end lost 5 bases, the J end lost 0 bases, and 11 bases lay between the germline ends. The CDR3 is CASSPHRDSYEQYF. The CDR3 DNA reads TGTGCCAGCAGCCCCCACCGGGACTCCTACGAGCAGTACTTC.

Here the CDR3 DNA reads TGTGCCAGCAGCCCGGGACAGGGTGGTGGAAACACCATATATTTT. It translates to CASSPGQGGGNTIYF. V gene TRBV7-8 combines with J gene TRBJ1-3; 9 bases match TRBD1. The CDR3 contains 15 residues. V lost 5 bases, J lost 3 bases, and 5 bases stayed unmatched. CDR1 and CDR2 (germline): SGHVS, FQNEAQ.

The genes are TRBV27 and TRBJ1-5; D remains unclear. V lost 2 bases and J 0 bases, leaving 14 bases between the germline ends. This CDR3 contains 17 residues. Germline lookup yields CDR1 MNHEY and CDR2 SMNVEV (reference sequence). CDR3 sequence: CASSLKELSDSNQPQHF. In nucleotides, the CDR3 is TGTGCCAGCAGTTTAAAAGAACTATCGGATAGCAATCAGCCCCAGCATTTT.

The chain has TRBV14 and TRBJ1-2; no clear D. This CDR3 region has 12 residues. CDR1 is SGHDN, CDR2 FVKESK, per germline. V was shortened by 1 base and J by 4 bases, with 4 bases between the two germline ends. CDR3 sequence: CASSQAFYGYTF. CDR3 DNA: TGTGCCAGCAGCCAAGCTTTCTATGGCTACACCTTC.

This clone appeared a single time. The chain couples TRBV18 to TRBJ1-3; D gene unclear. Germline V gives CDR1 KGHSH, CDR2 LQKENI. There are 14 residues in the CDR3. V dropped 2 bases and J dropped 4 bases, with 9 bases sitting between them. The CDR3 protein is CASSPSGVGNTIYF. CDR3 DNA: TGTGCCAGCTCACCATCCGGGGTCGGAAACACCATATATTTT.

This clone has just a few counts. The chain employs TRBV19 and TRBJ1-6; unclear D gene. The germline V and J ends were trimmed by 7 bases and 7 bases, with 14 bases remaining between them. Looked up from germline, CDR1 is LNHDA and CDR2 is SQIVND (reference sequence). The CDR3 is 14 residues long. In DNA form, the CDR3 reads TGTGCCAGTACCTACCGGGAGTTCAATTCACCCCTCCACTTT. The encoded protein is CASTYREFNSPLHF. Full variable domain (remainder filled in from reference TRBV19 and TRBJ1-6): DGGITQSPKYLFRKEGQNVTLSCEQNLNHDAMYWYRQDPGQGLRLIYYSQIVNDFQKGDIAEGYSVSREKKESFPLTVTSAQKNPTAFYLCASTYREFNSPLHFGNGTRLTVT.

The CDR3 loop is CAWGGASREKLFF. The CDR3 coding sequence is TGTGCCTGGGGGGGGGCGAGTCGAGAAAAACTGTTTTTT. The rearrangement joins TRBV30 to TRBJ1-4; D might be TRBD1 (6 bases). V lost 5 bases and J lost 8, with 15 bases in between. CDR3 length: 13 residues. The V gene's germline CDR1 is GTSNPN and CDR2 SVGIG (reference sequence).

The chain uses TRBV7-9 and TRBJ1-5; the match to TRBD1 covers 11 bases. Germline trimming cut 5 bases from V and 7 bases from J; bases unmatched to any gene: 7. The CDR3 is 15 residues long. Per germline, CDR1 SEHNR and CDR2 FQNEAQ (reference sequence). CDR3 DNA: TGTGCCAGCAGCCGGACAGGGGGCCAGGGGCAGCCCCAGCATTTT. It is translated as CASSRTGGQGQPQHF.

The chain uses TRBV10-3 and TRBJ2-5; possibly TRBD1 for D (5 bases). Germline CDR1 reads ENHRY; CDR2 reads SYGVKD. V was pared by 6 bases and J by 2 bases, with 13 bases between. The CDR3 runs 14 residues. Here the CDR3 reads CAISQGVGQETQYF. The CDR3 DNA reads TGTGCCATCAGCCAAGGGGTCGGTCAAGAGACCCAGTACTTC.

CDR3 protein: CASSQGGGRYGYTF. The CDR3 DNA follows: TGTGCCAGCAGCCAAGGCGGCGGTCGCTATGGCTACACCTTC. The chain couples TRBV21-1 to TRBJ1-2. TRBV21-1 corresponds to a pseudogene. CDR3 length: 14 amino acids.

The chain is built from TRBV6-1 and TRBJ1-2; D unresolved. The CDR3 contains 15 residues. Germline V CDR1 and CDR2: MNHNS, SASEGT. Trimming shortened V by 6 bases and J by 5 bases, and 19 bases separated the two germline ends. The CDR3 is CASRMRNSGSYGYTF. In DNA form, the CDR3 reads TGTGCCAGCAGGATGAGAAACAGCGGGTCTTATGGCTACACCTTC.

In this sample, this clone turned up once. Other DNA sequences within the sample encode an identical CDR3. The chain carries TRBV18 and TRBJ2-1; 10 bases fit TRBD1. The V segment lost 0 bases and the J segment 4 bases; nucleotides outside the gene matches: 3. Per germline, CDR1 KGHSH and CDR2 LQKENI. This CDR3 is 16 amino acids long. The CDR3 region is CASSPPGTGVYNEQFF. CDR3 in DNA: TGTGCCAGCTCACCACCCGGGACAGGGGTTTACAATGAGCAGTTCTTC. The variable domain in full, completed from reference TRBV18 and TRBJ2-1, reads NAGVMQNPRHLVRRRGQEARLRCSPMKGHSHVYWYRQLPEEGLKFMVYLQKENIIDESGMPKERFSAEFPKEGPSILRIQQVVRGDSAAYFCASSPPGTGVYNEQFFGPGTRLTVL.

The chain employs TRBV2 and TRBJ1-2; D uncertain. Deletions cut 4 bases from V and 7 bases from J, with 16 bases between. The germline CDR1 and CDR2 sequences are SNHLY and FYNNEI. CDR3 size: 14 residues. CDR3 coding DNA: TGTGCCAGCAGTGGACTCTCCGGGGAACTTGGCTACACCTTC. Protein sequence: CASSGLSGELGYTF.

This clone was observed a single time. The CDR3 protein is CAWSVNFATNEKLFF. CDR3 nucleotides: TGTGCCTGGAGTGTGAACTTCGCAACTAATGAAAAACTGTTTTTT. The rearrangement links TRBV30 to TRBJ1-4; unclear D gene. The V gene lost 0 bases and the J gene lost 0 bases, with 8 bases spanning the gap. This CDR3 spans 15 amino acids. The germline V gene has CDR1 GTSNPN and CDR2 SVGIG (reference sequence).

V gene TRBV14 combines with J gene TRBJ1-6; weak D call: TRBD1 (5 bases). Per germline, CDR1 SGHDN and CDR2 FVKESK. V lost 4 bases to trimming and J lost 14 bases, with 15 bases between them. The CDR3 sequence is 13 residues long. The CDR3 DNA is TGTGCCAGCAGCCCAGGGTTTGGTCTTTCCCTCCACTTT. It codes for CASSPGFGLSLHF.

In its sample, this clone was seen once. This sequence joins TRBV28 and TRBJ2-5; tentative D call: TRBD2 (6 bases). The CDR3 runs 15 residues. Deletions cut 3 bases from V and 11 bases from J, with 22 bases between. Germline V lookup: CDR1 MDHEN, CDR2 SYDVKM. The CDR3 nucleotides read TGTGCCAGCAGTTTGGGAGGCCTGGGCTCGGAGGAGCAGTACTTC. Its translation is CASSLGGLGSEEQYF.

The V gene is TRBV7-8, the J gene TRBJ1-1; the D gene is possibly TRBD1 (6 bases). This CDR3 spans 15 amino acids. Trimming took 5 bases from V and 4 from J, leaving 17 bases between them. CDR1 and CDR2 from the germline V gene are SGHVS and FQNEAQ. The CDR3 sequence: CASSALGAVGTEAFF. As DNA, the CDR3 is TGTGCCAGCAGCGCGCTGGGGGCGGTCGGCACTGAAGCTTTCTTT.

V usage is TRBV5-4 and J usage is TRBJ2-2, with D tentatively TRBD2 (7 bases). V lost 4 bases and J 2 bases, leaving 12 bases between the germline ends. This CDR3 has 15 amino acids. Per the germline V gene, CDR1 is SGHNT and CDR2 is YYREEE (reference sequence). CDR3 loop: CASSPGGPNTGELFF. The CDR3 region has the DNA TGTGCCAGCAGCCCCGGGGGGCCCAACACCGGGGAGCTGTTTTTT.

This clone was picked up a small number of times. The V call is TRBV21-1, the J call TRBJ1-3; the table gives TRBD1 as D, unverified against the DNA. TRBV21-1 is tagged as a pseudogene. The CDR3 totals 14 residues. The chain's CDR3 is CATEDSLSGNTIYF. The CDR3 DNA sequence: TGTGCCACCGAGGACAGCCTCTCTGGAAACACCATATATTTT.

The rearrangement joins TRBV12-5 to TRBJ2-7; unclear D gene. The CDR3 loop spans 13 amino acids. Germline lookup yields CDR1 LGHNT and CDR2 FRNRAP. Trimming shortened V by 0 bases and J by 6 bases, and 9 bases separated the two germline ends. CDR3 residues: CASGLVSGSEQYF. The CDR3, as DNA: TGTGCTAGTGGTTTGGTATCGGGTTCCGAGCAGTACTTC.

The rearrangement joins TRBV27 to TRBJ2-7, with a tentative D call TRBD1 (6 bases). V dropped 5 bases and J dropped 4 bases, with 33 bases sitting between them. CDR1 is MNHEY, CDR2 SMNVEV, per germline (reference sequence). The CDR3 runs 20 residues. The CDR3 DNA reads as TGTGCCAGCAGTCGACAGGATTCCCGGCTAGGCAGGAAGGGCTCATACGAGCAGTACTTC. As protein: CASSRQDSRLGRKGSYEQYF.

The gene calls are TRBV6-6 and TRBJ2-3, with 10 bases matching TRBD2. This CDR3 has 14 residues. From germline, CDR1 is MNHNY and CDR2 SVGAGI (reference sequence). V lost 2 bases and J lost 6; bases outside the gene matches: 2. CDR3 loop: CASSYQTSGDTQYF. CDR3 DNA: TGTGCCAGCAGTTACCAGACTAGCGGGGATACGCAGTATTTT.

This sequence joins TRBV5-3 and TRBJ2-1; 9 bases fit TRBD1. TRBV5-3 is reported as an ORF; its role is uncertain. Trimming removed 4 bases from V and 6 bases from J; junction bases left unmatched: 5. This CDR3 region has 14 residues. The DNA for the CDR3 is TGTGCCAGAAGCCCGGGACAGGGAGGCAATGAGCAGTTCTTC. This gives the protein CARSPGQGGNEQFF.

This chain joins TRBV6-4 and TRBJ2-7; 8 bases are a match to TRBD1. Germline CDR1 and CDR2: MRHNA and SNTAGT. The CDR3 runs 13 residues. V dropped 4 bases and J dropped 6; count of bases not matched to a gene: 5. CDR3 amino acids: CASSADRVSEQYF. CDR3 bases: TGTGCCAGCAGTGCGGACAGGGTAAGCGAGCAGTACTTC.

This chain uses TRBV27 with TRBJ1-1, with D possibly matching TRBD1 (5 bases). Germline CDR1 MNHEY, CDR2 SMNVEV (reference sequence). The germline V and J ends were trimmed by 6 bases and 4 bases, with 18 bases remaining between them. The CDR3 sequence is 15 residues long. The chain's CDR3 is CASSRQSSWITEAFF. The CDR3 nucleotides are TGTGCCAGCAGCCGACAGAGTAGTTGGATCACTGAAGCTTTCTTT.

Points on this clone: Other DNA sequences in this sample translate to the same CDR3. The CDR3 coding sequence is TGTGCCAGCAGCGGACAAAGAAGCTCCTACGAGCAGTACTTC. It specifies CASSGQRSSYEQYF. The rearrangement joins TRBV7-2 to TRBJ2-7; D possibly corresponds to TRBD1 (5 bases). The CDR3 contains 14 residues. Per the germline V gene, CDR1 is SGHTA and CDR2 is FQGNSA. V dropped 5 bases and J dropped 0 bases, with 11 bases sitting between them. Drawing the rest from reference TRBV7-2 and TRBJ2-7, the complete variable domain is GAGVSQSPSNKVTEKGKDVELRCDPISGHTALYWYRQSLGQGLEFLIYFQGNSAPDKSGLPSDRFSAERTGGSVSTLTIQRTQQEDSAVYLCASSGQRSSYEQYFGPGTRLTVT.

V usage is TRBV19 and J usage is TRBJ1-1; D remains unclear. The V gene's germline CDR1 is LNHDA and CDR2 SQIVND (reference sequence). CDR3 length: 13 residues. V was clipped by 0 bases and J by 4 bases, with 6 bases between them. CDR3 in DNA: TGTGCCAGTAGTATAGACCTGCGCACTGAAGCTTTCTTT. Amino acids: CASSIDLRTEAFF.

The genes are TRBV6-4 and TRBJ1-3, with D maybe TRBD1 (5 bases). This CDR3 region has 18 residues. Germline V gives CDR1 MRHNA, CDR2 SNTAGT. V gave up 2 bases and J gave up 0 bases, with 17 bases separating them. The CDR3 here is CASSDQDRLENSGNTIYF. The CDR3 nucleotides read TGTGCCAGCAGTGACCAAGACAGATTAGAGAACTCTGGAAACACCATATATTTT.

This clone was found a few times. The chain employs TRBV7-3 and TRBJ2-2; D unclear. V gave up 3 bases and J gave up 0 bases, with 5 bases separating them. The V gene's germline CDR1 is SGHTA and CDR2 FQGTGA. The CDR3 spans 14 residues. CDR3 in amino acids: CASSLRANTGELFF. As DNA, the CDR3 is TGTGCCAGCAGCTTGAGAGCGAACACCGGGGAGCTGTTTTTT.

The chain joins TRBV9 to TRBJ2-5, with D hard to call. Germline V CDR1 and CDR2: SGDLS, YYNGEE. This CDR3 spans 15 amino acids. Trimming shortened V by 0 bases and J by 4 bases, and 13 bases separated the two germline ends. CDR3 region: CASSVAWSGGETQYF. The CDR3 nucleotides are TGTGCCAGCAGCGTAGCTTGGTCGGGTGGAGAGACCCAGTACTTC.

The V call is TRBV19, the J call TRBJ1-6, with 7 bases fitting TRBD1. Germline trimming cut 5 bases from V and 9 bases from J; bases unmatched to any gene: 16. Per the germline V gene, CDR1 is LNHDA and CDR2 is SQIVND (reference sequence). CDR3 size: 17 residues. This CDR3 reads CASSLRTGSIDRSPLHF. Here the CDR3 DNA reads TGTGCCAGTAGTCTCCGGACAGGTTCTATAGATCGTTCACCCCTCCACTTT.

This chain joins TRBV6-5 and TRBJ2-7; 10 bases agree with TRBD2. The CDR3 runs to 15 residues. V dropped 4 bases and J dropped 3; count of bases not matched to a gene: 6. In germline, CDR1 is MNHEY, CDR2 SVGAGI. CDR3 amino acids: CASSLSPSGGYEQYF. CDR3 nucleotides: TGTGCCAGCAGTTTATCCCCTAGCGGGGGCTACGAGCAGTACTTC.